One and the same sample provided the 25 T cell receptor beta chains below, sequenced in a study of T cells expressing NK-cell markers. From the 5' RACE reads, TCRdb lists one entry per CDR3 protein and no DNA. This listing includes fewer than 400,000 distinct CDR3 sequences. Sequencing was carried out using blood T cells: a sorted CD56 or NKG2C T cell subset, CD4+ or CD8+ T cells, or bulk PBMC T cells (not recorded which). These receptors all come from a woman aged 50 to 60 in good health.

The chain is built from TRBV20-1 and TRBJ1-5. The CDR3 is 18 amino acids. The germline CDR1 and CDR2 sequences are DFQATT and SNEGSKA (reference sequence). CDR3 sequence reads: CSARDGGRGAVGNQPQHF.

The chain's CDR3 is CASSFYPGLGGYTQYF. This sequence joins TRBV7-2 and TRBJ2-3; the TRBD2 assignment by TCRdb is unverifiable without DNA. The CDR3 has 16 residues. Looked up from germline, CDR1 is SGHTA and CDR2 is FQGNSA.

The chain joins TRBV20-1 to TRBJ2-1; the D gene TCRdb calls, TRBD2, cannot be checked with no DNA. Germline CDR1 DFQATT, CDR2 SNEGSKA (reference sequence). CDR3 size: 16 residues. CDR3 amino acids: CSAFTPGLAGGNEQFF.

The chain joins TRBV10-2 to TRBJ2-2; the D gene TCRdb calls, TRBD2, cannot be checked with no DNA. CDR1 WSHSY and CDR2 SAAADI come from the germline V gene. The length of the CDR3 is 14 residues. The CDR3: CASNPSMNTGELFF.

This chain joins TRBV20-1 and TRBJ2-1; there is no DNA to check the TCRdb D call of TRBD2. Germline V CDR1 and CDR2: DFQATT, SNEGSKA (reference sequence). CDR3 length equals 20 residues. The chain's CDR3 is CSARDWRGLAGLSSYNEQFF.

The chain recombines TRBV12-3 or TRBV12-4 with TRBJ1-1; checking the TCRdb D call of TRBD1 is not possible without DNA. There are 16 residues in the CDR3. The CDR3 spells CASSLGQGWMNTEAFF.

The CDR3 loop reads CASSNWSGGEQYF. The chain carries TRBV6-5 and TRBJ2-7. The CDR3 sequence is 13 residues long. Germline assignment: CDR1 MNHEY and CDR2 SVGAGI.

The V call is TRBV20-1, the J call TRBJ2-1; TCRdb's D call, TRBD1, is unchecked because there is no DNA. CDR1 DFQATT and CDR2 SNEGSKA come from the germline V gene (reference sequence). CDR3 length equals 14 residues. CDR3: CSARLPRSNNEQFF.

The chain is built from TRBV18 and TRBJ1-5. Looked up from germline, CDR1 is KGHSH and CDR2 is LQKENI. The CDR3 is 13 residues long. The CDR3 region is CASSPERYQPQHF.

J is TRBJ1-2 and V is TRBV10-2; TCRdb names TRBD1, which stays unverified in the absence of DNA. In germline, CDR1 is WSHSY, CDR2 SAAADI. This CDR3 contains 14 residues. CDR3: CASSELQGSYGYTF.

The genes are TRBV7-2 and TRBJ2-3; no DNA is available, so the TRBD2 call from TCRdb remains unchecked. CDR1 and CDR2 (germline): SGHTA, FQGNSA. The CDR3 length is 14 residues. CDR3: CASSLWRAEGTQYF.

The CDR3 sequence: CASRHPGREKLFF. The chain links TRBV12-3 or TRBV12-4 to TRBJ1-4; TCRdb lists TRBD1, though no DNA is available to test this call. The length of the CDR3 is 13 residues.

The gene calls are TRBV7-3 and TRBJ1-6; TCRdb returns TRBD1, unconfirmable since there is no DNA. CDR1 and CDR2 from the germline V gene are SGHTA and FQGTGA. CDR3 length: 14 amino acids. CDR3 in amino acids: CASSGQGLGSPLHF.

The chain joins TRBV20-1 to TRBJ1-3; TCRdb reports TRBD1, a call that lacks DNA to check it against. The CDR3 consists of 14 residues. Per the germline V gene, CDR1 is DFQATT and CDR2 is SNEGSKA (reference sequence). CDR3: CSASPSISGNTIYF.

The chain employs TRBV7-9 and TRBJ2-5; TCRdb designates TRBD1, a call that cannot be tested without DNA. In germline, CDR1 is SEHNR, CDR2 FQNEAQ (reference sequence). The CDR3 totals 14 residues. The CDR3 loop is CASTPYASQETQYF. The entire variable domain, with the rest obtained from reference TRBV7-9 and TRBJ2-5, is as follows: DTGVSQNPRHKITKRGQNVTFRCDPISEHNRLYWYRQTLGQGPEFLTYFQNEAQLEKSRLLSDRFSAERPKGSFSTLEIQRTEQGDSAMYLCASTPYASQETQYFGPGTRLLVL.

This chain uses TRBV29-1 with TRBJ2-7; TCRdb lists TRBD1, though no DNA is available to test this call. This CDR3 is 13 amino acids long. Germline CDR1 SQVTM, CDR2 ANQGSEA. CDR3 loop: CSVVSGASYEQYF.

The CDR3 loop reads CASRLRAGGVYEQYF. The rearrangement uses TRBV6-6 and TRBJ2-7; TCRdb selects TRBD2, and the lack of DNA leaves this call unchecked. This CDR3 region has 15 residues. Germline CDR1 MNHNY, CDR2 SVGAGI (reference sequence).

V and J are TRBV20-1 and TRBJ2-4; the TCRdb D gene call, TRBD2, has no DNA to confirm it. The CDR3 is 13 amino acids. Germline V gives CDR1 DFQATT, CDR2 SNEGSKA (reference sequence). This CDR3 is CSAQGEQQNIQYF.

The genes are TRBV12-3 or TRBV12-4 and TRBJ2-1. This CDR3 contains 14 residues. This CDR3 reads CASSLGRQYNEQFF.

The genes are TRBV2 and TRBJ1-2; TCRdb picks TRBD1, but there is no DNA to check that call. The germline V gene encodes CDR1 SNHLY and CDR2 FYNNEI. The CDR3 is 13 residues long. The CDR3 sequence: CASTPGGNYGYTF.

V gene TRBV29-1 combines with J gene TRBJ1-1. Per the germline V gene, CDR1 is SQVTM and CDR2 is ANQGSEA. The CDR3 consists of 12 residues. The CDR3 spells CSADTLNTEAFF.

V is TRBV7-9 and J is TRBJ2-1; TCRdb indicates TRBD2, and absent DNA this call remains unverified. Per the germline V gene, CDR1 is SEHNR and CDR2 is FQNEAQ (reference sequence). This CDR3 spans 17 amino acids. CDR3 sequence: CASRPKHIAGVYYEQFF.

The chain is built from TRBV4-2 and TRBJ2-1. This CDR3 spans 13 amino acids. The V gene's germline CDR1 is LGHNA and CDR2 YNFKEQ. This chain's CDR3 is CASSQARGNEQFF.

The chain is built from TRBV5-1 and TRBJ2-5. The CDR3 is 11 amino acids. Germline V lookup: CDR1 SGHRS, CDR2 YFSETQ. This CDR3 is CASSLTETQYF.

The rearrangement links TRBV5-1 to TRBJ2-3. Germline V gene sequence: CDR1 SGHRS, CDR2 YFSETQ. The CDR3 totals 14 residues. This CDR3 is CASSLPPNADTQYF.